The next 25 T cell receptor beta chains were all read from a single sample in a study of shared T cell receptors in the human thymus. This table comes from immunoSEQ multiplex PCR, and its TCRdb copy is limited to in-frame clones, with some not included. The sample has hundreds of thousands of clones, 78% seen once; the top ten hold about 0.014%. The sample also formed part of further work on human thymus T cells.

Sequenced sample: thymocytes. Receptor source: a boy in the first two years of life with a congenital heart defect.

The gene calls are TRBV2 and TRBJ2-3; TRBD1 might be the D (6 bases). Trimming took 7 bases from V and 7 from J, leaving 15 bases between them. From germline, CDR1 is SNHLY and CDR2 FYNNEI. The CDR3 sequence is 13 residues long. CDR3 region: CASTNPRGNTQYF. CDR3 DNA sequence: TGTGCCAGCACTAACCCTAGGGGGAATACGCAGTATTTT.

This chain links TRBV19 with TRBJ2-1, with 12 bases identical to TRBD1. The germline V gene has CDR1 LNHDA and CDR2 SQIVND (reference sequence). This CDR3 contains 15 residues. V lost 5 bases to trimming and J lost 8 bases; unmatched junction nucleotides: 7. This chain's CDR3 is CASSQGQGAQDEQFF. CDR3 sequence (DNA): TGTGCCAGTAGTCAGGGACAGGGGGCGCAGGATGAGCAGTTCTTC. Filled out from reference TRBV19 and TRBJ2-1, the complete variable domain reads DGGITQSPKYLFRKEGQNVTLSCEQNLNHDAMYWYRQDPGQGLRLIYYSQIVNDFQKGDIAEGYSVSREKKESFPLTVTSAQKNPTAFYLCASSQGQGAQDEQFFGPGTRLTVL.

The V call is TRBV4-3, the J call TRBJ1-2; maybe TRBD1 (5 bases). V lost 4 bases, J lost 4 bases, and 19 bases lay in between. Germline V gene data show CDR1 as LGHNA and CDR2 as YSLEER. This CDR3 is built from 16 residues. CDR3 residues: CASSPNRGGLVYGYTF. The CDR3 coding sequence is TGCGCCAGCAGCCCTAACCGTGGGGGACTCGTCTATGGCTACACCTTC.

This chain joins TRBV30 and TRBJ2-1; 7 bases line up with TRBD2. With 0 bases clipped from V and 6 bases from J, the junction kept 5 bases outside the gene matches. CDR3 length: 14 amino acids. CDR1 and CDR2 from the germline V gene are GTSNPN and SVGIG (reference sequence). The CDR3 coding sequence is TGTGCCTGGAGTGTATTGAGGGAGGGCAATGAGCAGTTCTTC. Translation: CAWSVLREGNEQFF.

This sequence joins TRBV27 and TRBJ2-7, with 7 bases aligning to TRBD1. V dropped 6 bases and J dropped 2; count of bases not matched to a gene: 7. Germline lookup yields CDR1 MNHEY and CDR2 SMNVEV (reference sequence). This CDR3 has 14 amino acids. For the CDR3, the DNA is TGTGCCAGCAGAGCGACAGGGCGTACCTACGAGCAGTACTTC. Its translation is CASRATGRTYEQYF.

The CDR3 DNA is TGTGCCAGTAGTCCCCGACAGGGGCCCTATGGCTACACCTTC. It is translated as CASSPRQGPYGYTF. The chain is built from TRBV19 and TRBJ1-2, with 8 bases that match TRBD1. J gave up 4 bases and V 5 bases, and 6 bases lay outside the gene matches. In germline, CDR1 is LNHDA, CDR2 SQIVND (reference sequence). The CDR3 is 14 residues long.

The V call is TRBV7-9, the J call TRBJ2-7; 8 positions agree with TRBD2. Germline CDR1 and CDR2: SEHNR and FQNEAQ (reference sequence). CDR3 length: 18 amino acids. J lost 2 bases, V lost 0 bases, and 12 bases had no gene match. The DNA of the CDR3 is TGTGCCAGCAGCTTAGCGTTAACTAGCGGTGCGTCGGCCTACGAGCAGTACTTC. Amino acid sequence: CASSLALTSGASAYEQYF.

V is TRBV4-2 and J is TRBJ1-1, with D perhaps matching TRBD1 (6 bases). Germline V lookup: CDR1 LGHNA, CDR2 YNFKEQ. V was shortened by 3 bases and J by 4 bases, with 12 bases between the two germline ends. The CDR3 contains 14 residues. This CDR3 reads CASSHGGRGTEAFF. CDR3 DNA: TGTGCCAGCAGCCATGGGGGCCGGGGCACTGAAGCTTTCTTT.

The chain joins TRBV4-1 to TRBJ1-5; a possible D gene is TRBD1 (5 bases). From germline, CDR1 is MGHRA and CDR2 YSYEKL. The length of the CDR3 is 15 residues. Trimming took off 1 base at V and 3 bases at J, with 10 bases between the two ends. CDR3 coding DNA: TGCGCCAGCAGCCAAGGACAGAGTGACAATCAGCCCCAGCATTTT. The encoded protein is CASSQGQSDNQPQHF.

This clone showed up just a few times. The chain couples TRBV19 to TRBJ1-4, with 8 bases aligning to TRBD1. V dropped 4 bases and J dropped 6; count of bases not matched to a gene: 4. The CDR3 extends over 14 amino acids. Germline-derived CDR1 and CDR2 are LNHDA and SQIVND (reference sequence). This CDR3 reads CASSTTGGDEKLFF. CDR3 in DNA: TGTGCCAGTAGTACAACAGGGGGGGATGAAAAACTGTTTTTT.

V usage is TRBV28 and J usage is TRBJ2-7, with D perhaps matching TRBD2 (5 bases). V lost 6 bases and J lost 2, with 14 bases in between. CDR1 is MDHEN, CDR2 SYDVKM, per germline. The length of the CDR3 is 14 residues. CDR3 sequence (DNA): TGTGCCAGCAGGGAGAGGAGCGGCCCCTACGAGCAGTACTTC. Amino acids: CASRERSGPYEQYF.

This clone was recorded a few times. The chain has TRBV19 and TRBJ2-7, with D possibly being TRBD2 (5 bases). CDR3 length: 13 residues. V was clipped by 6 bases and J by 2 bases, with 11 bases between them. Germline V gene sequence: CDR1 LNHDA, CDR2 SQIVND (reference sequence). CDR3: CASSSGLPYEQYF. CDR3 DNA: TGTGCCAGTAGCTCCGGACTCCCCTACGAGCAGTACTTC.

The rearrangement uses TRBV28 and TRBJ1-2; the D is unclear. This CDR3 region has 13 residues. CDR1 MDHEN and CDR2 SYDVKM come from the germline V gene. Between the trimmed V and J ends, which lost 5 bases and 3 bases, there was a span of 10 bases. The CDR3 sequence: CASSPIRDYGYTF. For the CDR3, the DNA is TGTGCCAGCAGTCCCATCCGGGACTATGGCTACACCTTC.

The chain is built from TRBV12-5 and TRBJ2-1; the match to TRBD2 covers 7 bases. V dropped 0 bases and J dropped 10; count of bases not matched to a gene: 12. The CDR3 is 16 amino acids. Per the germline V gene, CDR1 is LGHNT and CDR2 is FRNRAP. CDR3 region: CASGLVYVGGSGEQFF. For the CDR3, the DNA is TGTGCTAGTGGTTTGGTATACGTCGGGGGGTCTGGGGAGCAGTTCTTC.

The chain carries TRBV15 and TRBJ1-1, with TRBD1 identical over 11 bases. The CDR3 is 16 residues long. The V segment lost 4 bases and the J segment 10 bases; nucleotides outside the gene matches: 14. Germline CDR1 is LNHNV and CDR2 is YYDKDF (reference sequence). In DNA form, the CDR3 reads TGTGCCACCAGCACCCAAGGACAGGGGGCAGCCGGAGGAGCTTTCTTT. This translates into CATSTQGQGAAGGAFF.

This clone has only one observation. The chain joins TRBV25-1 to TRBJ1-2, with 11 bases matching TRBD1. The V gene's germline CDR1 is MGHDK and CDR2 SYGVNS. V gave up 2 bases and J gave up 0 bases; unmatched junction bases: 8. This CDR3 spans 18 amino acids. CDR3 sequence (DNA): TGTGCCAGCAGTGAACCCCCACGGACAGGGGGCCCTAACTATGGCTACACCTTC. Protein: CASSEPPRTGGPNYGYTF.

The V gene is TRBV10-3, the J gene TRBJ2-1; D remains ambiguous. The CDR3 covers 13 residues. Germline-derived CDR1 and CDR2 are ENHRY and SYGVKD. Trimming took 3 bases from V and 10 from J, leaving 13 bases between them. CDR3 region: CAISDSRSGEQFF. CDR3 in DNA: TGTGCCATCAGTGATTCGAGGTCCGGAGAGCAGTTCTTC.

V is TRBV6-5 and J is TRBJ1-2; the D is unclear. V lost 6 bases, J lost 7 bases, and 12 bases lay in between. Germline V gene sequence: CDR1 MNHEY, CDR2 SVGAGI. The CDR3 contains 12 residues. The CDR3 region is CASSHSSSGYTF. The CDR3 coding sequence is TGTGCCAGCAGCCACTCATCGAGTGGCTACACCTTC.

The chain carries TRBV19 and TRBJ2-7; 7 bases are shared with TRBD1. The CDR3 is 13 amino acids. Per the germline V gene, CDR1 is LNHDA and CDR2 is SQIVND (reference sequence). Unmatched junction bases numbered 5, after V lost 8 bases and J lost 1 base. In DNA, the CDR3 is TGTGCCAGTGGAGGACAGGATTCCTACGAGCAGTACTTC. It codes for CASGGQDSYEQYF.

The chain employs TRBV25-1 and TRBJ1-2, with D unclear. There are 12 residues in the CDR3. V lost 4 bases to trimming and J lost 1 base, with 4 bases between them. The germline CDR1 and CDR2 sequences are MGHDK and SYGVNS. The chain's CDR3 is CASSVLNYGYTF. The CDR3 DNA reads as TGTGCCAGCAGTGTCCTTAACTATGGCTACACCTTC.

The chain combines TRBV4-3 with TRBJ2-3; 8 bases are a match to TRBD2. This CDR3 is built from 16 residues. The V segment lost 0 bases and the J segment 6 bases; nucleotides outside the gene matches: 8. The germline V gene has CDR1 LGHNA and CDR2 YSLEER. The CDR3: CASSQDLAGGGDTQYF. The CDR3 DNA sequence: TGCGCCAGCAGCCAAGATCTAGCCGGCGGGGGGGATACGCAGTATTTT.

V usage is TRBV7-2 and J usage is TRBJ2-1; 12 bases line up with TRBD2. CDR3 length: 12 residues. V lost 4 bases, J lost 15 bases, and 4 bases stayed unmatched. Germline V gene sequence: CDR1 SGHTA, CDR2 FQGNSA. CDR3 sequence (DNA): TGTGCCAGCAGCTCCCTAGCGGGAGGGCCGTTCTTC. It codes for CASSSLAGGPFF.

The V call is TRBV9, the J call TRBJ1-1, with TRBD1 identical over 8 bases. Germline V gives CDR1 SGDLS, CDR2 YYNGEE. The J segment lost 10 bases and the V segment lost 0 bases, leaving 8 bases of the junction unmatched. The CDR3 is 14 residues long. The CDR3, as DNA: TGTGCCAGCAGCGTAGCTAACCAGGGGGCGAGAGCTTTCTTT. Translated: CASSVANQGARAFF.

In its sample, this clone was seen once. The CDR3 loop is CASTPTGAREKLFF. CDR3 in DNA: TGTGCCAGCACCCCGACAGGGGCGCGCGAAAAACTGTTTTTT. The chain joins TRBV2 to TRBJ1-4; 8 bases fit TRBD1. Germline assignment: CDR1 SNHLY and CDR2 FYNNEI. This CDR3 spans 14 amino acids. With 7 bases clipped from V and 8 bases from J, the junction kept 9 bases outside the gene matches.

This chain links TRBV29-1 with TRBJ2-7, with a possible D match to TRBD1 (6 bases). Trimming took 7 bases from V and 3 from J, leaving 22 bases between them. CDR1 SQVTM and CDR2 ANQGSEA come from the germline V gene. CDR3 length: 15 amino acids. The CDR3 loop is CSAVGAGLIRYEQYF. For the CDR3, the DNA is TGCAGCGCCGTGGGGGCCGGGCTGATCCGCTACGAGCAGTACTTC.